This note documents a single TCR beta chain sequence. The data originate from a study of blood T cell repertoires in COVID-19. As for the study in general: COVID-19 samples from acute and convalescent phases originated in the United States, Italy and Spain. Sample material is recorded as cDNA or gDNA derived from T cells, B-cell-depleted T cells, or PBMCs.

Seattle patient enrollment occurred during active infection, with longitudinal follow-up thereafter. V shed 3 bases, J shed 4 bases, and the junction held 7 bases outside the gene matches. In germline, CDR1 is SGHRS, CDR2 YFSETQ. This CDR3 comprises 15 residues. Authors' processing steps: Reference gene primer amplification gave estimated nucleated cell counts. Produced via immunoSEQ multiplex PCR; TCRdb's table is partial and in-frame only. Clonal size and the V and J genes are those of that table, whereas D and trimming came from the DNA. The sample records 120,000 or so clones, 81% being singletons.

This TCR was sampled from a young man with COVID-19, enrolled during active disease. The sample was peripheral blood. This sequence joins TRBV5-1 and TRBJ1-5; 7 positions agree with TRBD1. For the CDR3, the DNA is TGCGCCAGCAGCTCGGATCCGGGACAGAATCAGCCCCAGCATTTT. Translated: CASSSDPGQNQPQHF.